A single sample gave rise to the 17 T cell receptor beta chains below, sequenced in a study of beta chain features in type 1 diabetes. General study points: TCRB CDR3s were moderately but significantly shorter in Type 1 diabetes patients in all four CD4+ subsets.

All of the isolated RNA was reverse transcribed, so expressed TCRB transcripts were sequenced. Only in-frame clones appear in the TCRdb table, and some are missing; sequencing was by immunoSEQ multiplex PCR. There are 680,000 or so clones in the sample; 13% occur only once, and 0.022% lies in the top ten. No antigens are known for them. The sample consisted of naive CD4+ T cells from blood. The origin of the receptors is a man aged 18 to 30 with type 1 diabetes.

This chain joins TRBV7-8 and TRBJ1-4; D is undetermined. Looked up from germline, CDR1 is SGHVS and CDR2 is FQNEAQ. V lost 5 bases and J 2 bases, leaving 15 bases between the germline ends. The CDR3 contains 16 residues. CDR3 sequence: CASSSETGSTNEKLFF. For the CDR3, the DNA is TGTGCCAGCAGCAGCGAGACCGGGTCGACTAATGAAAAACTGTTTTTT.

V and J are TRBV28 and TRBJ2-5; D is undetermined. The CDR3 sequence is 12 residues long. CDR1 is MDHEN, CDR2 SYDVKM, per germline. Between the trimmed V and J ends, which lost 7 bases and 2 bases, there was a span of 8 bases. CDR3 residues: CASNPTQETQYF. In DNA, the CDR3 is TGTGCCAGCAATCCGACGCAAGAGACCCAGTACTTC. The variable domain in full, with the rest retrieved from reference TRBV28 and TRBJ2-5, is DVKVTQSSRYLVKRTGEKVFLECVQDMDHENMFWYRQDPGLGLRLIYFSYDVKMKEKGDIPEGYSVSREKKERFSLILESASTNQTSMYLCASNPTQETQYFGPGTRLLVL.

This chain links TRBV6-6 with TRBJ1-1; 12 nucleotides align to TRBD1. There are 15 residues in the CDR3. Germline V gives CDR1 MNHNY, CDR2 SVGAGI (reference sequence). V trimming: 6 bases; J trimming: 5 bases; junction bases outside the gene matches: 7. CDR3 in DNA: TGTGCCAGCAGGGGACAGGGGGCGCAAGGGACTGAAGCTTTCTTT. Translated, it gives CASRGQGAQGTEAFF.

This clone appeared a few times. This chain connects TRBV6-5 to TRBJ2-1, with D possibly matching TRBD2 (5 bases). V lost 3 bases and J lost 3, with 9 bases in between. The CDR3 runs 14 residues. The germline V gene has CDR1 MNHEY and CDR2 SVGAGI. The chain's CDR3 is CASSYPGSYNEQFF. The CDR3 DNA follows: TGTGCCAGCAGTTATCCGGGAAGCTACAATGAGCAGTTCTTC.

This clone was observed once. The V gene is TRBV7-8, the J gene TRBJ2-7; TRBD1 is a possible D gene (6 bases). The germline V gene encodes CDR1 SGHVS and CDR2 FQNEAQ. V was pared by 7 bases and J by 5 bases, with 12 bases between. The CDR3 loop spans 12 amino acids. The CDR3 sequence is CASTTGRNEQYF. In DNA, the CDR3 is TGTGCCAGCACCACAGGGAGAAACGAGCAGTACTTC.

V gene TRBV18 combines with J gene TRBJ2-3; 9 nucleotides agree with TRBD1. Germline assignment: CDR1 KGHSH and CDR2 LQKENI. The CDR3 extends over 16 amino acids. Trimming took 3 bases from V and 1 from J; bases not matched to a gene: 5. The CDR3 loop is CASSPTGGSGTDTQYF. The CDR3 DNA is TGTGCCAGCTCACCGACAGGGGGTAGCGGCACAGATACGCAGTATTTT.

This clone came up a few times. This rearrangement joins TRBV28 to TRBJ2-1; no reliable D call. CDR1 is MDHEN, CDR2 SYDVKM, per germline. The CDR3 length is 15 residues. Between the trimmed V and J ends, which lost 4 bases and 5 bases, there was a span of 15 bases. CDR3 DNA sequence: TGTGCCAGCAGTTCCCCGTCCGGCTTCCACAATGAGCAGTTCTTC. Residues: CASSSPSGFHNEQFF.

This clone was counted only a few times. The V call is TRBV7-9, the J call TRBJ1-3; 7 bases fit TRBD1. V dropped 0 bases and J dropped 2; count of bases not matched to a gene: 4. The CDR3 consists of 16 residues. In germline, CDR1 is SEHNR, CDR2 FQNEAQ (reference sequence). The CDR3 region is CASSLALGQTGNTIYF. CDR3 sequence (DNA): TGTGCCAGCAGCTTAGCGCTGGGACAGACTGGAAACACCATATATTTT.

For the CDR3, the DNA is TGCGCCAGCAGCTTGGCACCAGATGGAGAGACCCAGTACTTC. Protein sequence: CASSLAPDGETQYF. The chain links TRBV5-1 to TRBJ2-5; D is ambiguous. Germline lookup yields CDR1 SGHRS and CDR2 YFSETQ. Trimming took 0 bases from V and 4 from J, leaving 10 bases between them. The CDR3 spans 14 residues.

This clone was counted only a few times. The CDR3 nucleotides read TGTGCCAGCAGTGAATGGGAAAAACTGTTTTTT. Its protein is CASSEWEKLFF. V and J are TRBV25-1 and TRBJ1-4; D gene unclear. Trimming left V 1 base short and J 8 bases short, with 2 bases between. The CDR3 covers 11 residues. From germline, CDR1 is MGHDK and CDR2 SYGVNS.

This clone was observed a handful of times. The V gene is TRBV10-3, the J gene TRBJ1-1, with 7 bases fitting TRBD1. The ends lost 3 bases at V and 3 bases at J; junction bases unmatched: 10. This CDR3 spans 16 amino acids. Germline assignment: CDR1 ENHRY and CDR2 SYGVKD. DNA for the CDR3: TGTGCCATCAGTGATACCAGGGGAAGGGGGCACACTGAAGCTTTCTTT. Its translation: CAISDTRGRGHTEAFF.

This clone was seen a handful of times. The CDR3 is CASSTDRGLDTQYF. In DNA form, the CDR3 reads TGTGCCAGTAGTACAGACAGGGGGCTAGATACGCAGTATTTT. This chain links TRBV19 with TRBJ2-3; the match to TRBD1 covers 10 bases. Trimming took 4 bases from V and 5 from J; bases not matched to a gene: 3. Germline V gene data show CDR1 as LNHDA and CDR2 as SQIVND (reference sequence). The CDR3 has 14 amino acids.

This clone has just a few counts. This specimen includes other DNA sequences encoding the same CDR3. The rearrangement joins TRBV6-6 to TRBJ2-3; no firm D call. Germline lookup yields CDR1 MNHNY and CDR2 SVGAGI (reference sequence). Trimming removed 2 bases from V and 1 base from J, with 4 bases in between. The CDR3 sequence is 13 residues long. CDR3 residues: CASSYDGTDTQYF. In DNA form, the CDR3 reads TGTGCCAGCAGTTACGACGGCACAGATACGCAGTATTTT.

The V gene is TRBV30, the J gene TRBJ1-4, with 9 bases that match TRBD1. This CDR3 has 13 residues. Trimming took 1 base from V and 8 from J; bases not matched to a gene: 2. Germline V gene data show CDR1 as GTSNPN and CDR2 as SVGIG (reference sequence). CDR3 DNA sequence: TGTGCCTGGAGTGCGGGACAGGGAGAAAAACTGTTTTTT. The encoded protein is CAWSAGQGEKLFF.

V gene TRBV7-9 combines with J gene TRBJ1-6, with TRBD1 as a possible D gene (5 bases). The V end lost 5 bases, the J end lost 9 bases, and 14 bases lay between the germline ends. The CDR3 sequence is 14 residues long. Germline CDR1 is SEHNR and CDR2 is FQNEAQ (reference sequence). The CDR3 loop reads CASSPDGQGSPLHF. CDR3 nucleotides: TGTGCCAGCAGCCCCGACGGGCAGGGTTCACCCCTCCACTTT.

This clone was observed a few times. The CDR3 reads CSAPGLDTQYF. The CDR3, as DNA: TGCAGTGCTCCCGGCTTAGATACGCAGTATTTT. The chain couples TRBV20-1 to TRBJ2-3; D not certain. The CDR3 loop spans 11 amino acids. Germline values: CDR1 DFQATT, CDR2 SNEGSKA (reference sequence). V was clipped by 5 bases and J by 5 bases, with 8 bases between them.

V gene TRBV11-2 combines with J gene TRBJ2-2, with D possibly being TRBD1 or TRBD2 (5 bases each). This CDR3 is 14 amino acids long. V was cut by 4 bases and J by 8 bases, with 14 bases left in between. The germline gives CDR1 SGHAT, CDR2 FQNNGV. The CDR3 protein is CASSWGTAPGELFF. CDR3 sequence (DNA): TGTGCCAGCAGCTGGGGGACGGCCCCTGGGGAGCTGTTTTTT.